These 2 T cell receptor beta chains share one sample of origin, sequenced in a study of T-cell reconstitution after alpha-beta-depleted transplantation in children. Preparation of the TCRbeta library used unique molecular identifiers. Using its own MiXCR run on the PCR reads, TCRdb lists one record per CDR3 protein. The table shows roughly 500,000 distinct CDR3 sequences, with approximately 32% occurring only once. This material consisted of PBMCs from the stem cell graft donor, taken from the stem cell graft. These receptors originate from a human donor who donated a stem cell graft to a child with aplastic anemia.

The table lists this clonotype with a count of one. The V gene is TRBV11-2, the J gene TRBJ2-5; TRBD1 aligns across 11 bases. V gave up 11 bases and J gave up 7 bases; unmatched junction bases: 15. The germline V gene encodes CDR1 SGHAT and CDR2 FQNNGV. The CDR3 totals 15 residues. The CDR3: CALHYQDRGLATQYF. In DNA, the CDR3 is TGTGCCTTACATTATCAGGACAGGGGGCTAGCGACCCAGTACTTC.

As DNA, the CDR3 is TGCGCCAGCAGCATACAGAGCTACAATGAGCAGTTCTTC. Protein sequence: CASSIQSYNEQFF. V gene TRBV5-1 combines with J gene TRBJ2-1; no clear D gene. The CDR3 has 13 amino acids. Deletions cut 4 bases from V and 3 bases from J, with 8 bases between. Germline CDR1 and CDR2: SGHRS and YFSETQ.